Below, 5 T cell receptor beta chains from the same sample are listed, as sequenced in a study of vaccination and CD4 T cells after COVID-19 (dated 2022 in TCRdb). The antigens of these receptors remain unknown. The library was generated by PCR. The sample was run on an Illumina iSeq 100. DNA from cultured CD4+ T cells was subjected to TCR sequencing with the Oncomine TCR Beta short-read assay at the Johns Hopkins FTIC core. The public reads were quality trimmed at Q25 with fastp and then assembled into clones with MiXCR by TCRdb, keeping productive beta chains. Merged by CDR3 protein, the rows form single entries marked with the most common genes and DNA. The sample has 10,000 or so distinct CDR3 sequences on record, 30% to 35% of them singletons. The ten biggest clones cover around 14% of the sample. Reading the label with the study, this specimen's treatment or condition is: roughly 11-day PBMC culture with coronavirus spike peptide pools or control peptides (ViraFEST assay).

The input for sequencing was CD4+ T cells from blood, cultured in vitro, taken after SARS-CoV-2 vaccination. The source is a human donor who had recovered from COVID-19.

This clonotype was detected only a few times. This chain connects TRBV7-9 to TRBJ2-3; no firm D call. Germline CDR1 and CDR2: SEHNR and FQNEAQ (reference sequence). This CDR3 is built from 16 residues. The V gene lost 1 base and the J gene lost 6 bases, with 17 bases spanning the gap. CDR3 sequence (DNA): TGTGCCAGCAGCTTAGGTAATTACCTTAAGGCCGATACGCAGTATTTT. It specifies CASSLGNYLKADTQYF.

The CDR3 nucleotides read TGCAGTGCGGGTGGGGAGACCCAGTACTTC. Its protein is CSAGGETQYF. The chain links TRBV20-1 to TRBJ2-5; D unclear. Looked up from germline, CDR1 is DFQATT and CDR2 is SNEGSKA (reference sequence). V was clipped by 6 bases and J by 5 bases, with 7 bases between them. The CDR3 length is 10 residues.

CDR3 nucleotides: TGTGCCAGCAAGGGCCGGGGAAATGAGCAGTTCTTC. Translation: CASKGRGNEQFF. The rearrangement links TRBV27 to TRBJ2-1; D perhaps matches TRBD2 (5 bases). The CDR3 runs 12 residues. Trimming removed 7 bases from V and 7 bases from J, with 11 bases in between. Per germline, CDR1 MNHEY and CDR2 SMNVEV (reference sequence).

This clonotype was observed a handful of times. The chain is built from TRBV6-1 and TRBJ2-7; 10 bases fit TRBD2. The germline gives CDR1 MNHNS, CDR2 SASEGT. J gave up 6 bases and V 7 bases, and 9 bases lay outside the gene matches. The CDR3 is 14 amino acids. Here the CDR3 DNA reads TGTGCCAGCACCCCAGGACTAGCGGTAGGCGAGCAGTACTTC. Amino acids: CASTPGLAVGEQYF.

This clonotype is medium-sized in the sample. The gene calls are TRBV7-2 and TRBJ2-7, with 9 bases that match TRBD1. The germline V gene has CDR1 SGHTA and CDR2 FQGNSA. This CDR3 comprises 14 residues. V lost 5 bases to trimming and J lost 8 bases; unmatched junction nucleotides: 10. The DNA of the CDR3 is TGTGCCAGCAGCCCGGGACAGGGTATAGGAAAGCAGTACTTC. Translation gives CASSPGQGIGKQYF.